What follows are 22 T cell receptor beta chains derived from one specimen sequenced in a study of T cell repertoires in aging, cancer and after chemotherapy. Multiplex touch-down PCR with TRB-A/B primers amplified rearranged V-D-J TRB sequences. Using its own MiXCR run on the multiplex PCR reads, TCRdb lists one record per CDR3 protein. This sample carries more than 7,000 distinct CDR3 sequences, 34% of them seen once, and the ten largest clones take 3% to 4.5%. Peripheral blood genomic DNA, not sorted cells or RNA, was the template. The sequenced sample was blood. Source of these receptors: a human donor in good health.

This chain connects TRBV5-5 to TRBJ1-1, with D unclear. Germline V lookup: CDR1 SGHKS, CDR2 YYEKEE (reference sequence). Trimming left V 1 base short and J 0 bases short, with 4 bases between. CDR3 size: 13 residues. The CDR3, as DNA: TGTGCCAGCAGCTTGCTCGTGAACACTGAAGCTTTCTTT. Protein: CASSLLVNTEAFF. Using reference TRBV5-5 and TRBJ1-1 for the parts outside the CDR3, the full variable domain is DAGVTQSPTHLIKTRGQQVTLRCSPISGHKSVSWYQQVLGQGPQFIFQYYEKEERGRGNFPDRFSARQFPNYSSELNVNALLLGDSALYLCASSLLVNTEAFFGQGTRLTVV.

The CDR3 region is CASSHVFNEKLFF. The CDR3 nucleotides are TGCGCCAGCAGCCATGTTTTTAATGAAAAACTGTTTTTT. This chain connects TRBV4-3 to TRBJ1-4, with D hard to call. The CDR3 contains 13 residues. Germline V gene data show CDR1 as LGHNA and CDR2 as YSLEER. V lost 3 bases to trimming and J lost 4 bases, with 6 bases between them.

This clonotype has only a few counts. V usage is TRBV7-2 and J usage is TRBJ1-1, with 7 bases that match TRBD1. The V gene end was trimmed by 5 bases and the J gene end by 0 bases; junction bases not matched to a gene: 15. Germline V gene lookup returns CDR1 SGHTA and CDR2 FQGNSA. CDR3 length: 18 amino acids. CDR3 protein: CASSRRVGTVFMNTEAFF. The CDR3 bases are TGTGCCAGCAGCCGAAGGGTAGGGACAGTCTTCATGAACACTGAAGCTTTCTTT.

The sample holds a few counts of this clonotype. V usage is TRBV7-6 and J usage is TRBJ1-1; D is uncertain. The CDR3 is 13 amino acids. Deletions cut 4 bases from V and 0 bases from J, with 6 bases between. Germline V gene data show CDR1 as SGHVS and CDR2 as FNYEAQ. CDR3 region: CASSSQLNTEAFF. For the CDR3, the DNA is TGTGCCAGCAGCTCCCAGCTGAACACTGAAGCTTTCTTT.

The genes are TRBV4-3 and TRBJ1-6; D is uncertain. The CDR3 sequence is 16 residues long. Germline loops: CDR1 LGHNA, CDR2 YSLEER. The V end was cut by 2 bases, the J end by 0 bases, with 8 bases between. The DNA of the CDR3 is TGCGCCAGCAGCCAAATTCTCAGCTCCTATAATTCACCCCTCCACTTT. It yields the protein CASSQILSSYNSPLHF.

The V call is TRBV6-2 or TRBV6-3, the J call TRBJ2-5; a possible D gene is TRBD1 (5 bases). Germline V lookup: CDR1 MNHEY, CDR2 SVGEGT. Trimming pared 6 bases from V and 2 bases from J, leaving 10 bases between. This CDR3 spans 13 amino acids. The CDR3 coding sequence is TGTGCCAGCAGGTCCGGACAACAAGAGACCCAGTACTTC. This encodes CASRSGQQETQYF.

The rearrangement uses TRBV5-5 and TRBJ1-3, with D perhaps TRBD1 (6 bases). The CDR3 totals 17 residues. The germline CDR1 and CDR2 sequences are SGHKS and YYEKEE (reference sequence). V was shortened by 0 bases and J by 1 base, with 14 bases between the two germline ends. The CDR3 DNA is TGTGCCAGCAGCTTGGGAATCGGGGGGCATTCTGGAAACACCATATATTTT. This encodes CASSLGIGGHSGNTIYF.

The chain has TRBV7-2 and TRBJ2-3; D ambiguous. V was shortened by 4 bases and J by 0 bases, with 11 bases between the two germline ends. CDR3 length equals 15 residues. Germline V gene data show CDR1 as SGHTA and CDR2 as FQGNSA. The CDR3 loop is CASSSGQSSTDTQYF. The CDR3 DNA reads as TGTGCCAGCAGCTCCGGCCAGTCTAGCACAGATACGCAGTATTTT.

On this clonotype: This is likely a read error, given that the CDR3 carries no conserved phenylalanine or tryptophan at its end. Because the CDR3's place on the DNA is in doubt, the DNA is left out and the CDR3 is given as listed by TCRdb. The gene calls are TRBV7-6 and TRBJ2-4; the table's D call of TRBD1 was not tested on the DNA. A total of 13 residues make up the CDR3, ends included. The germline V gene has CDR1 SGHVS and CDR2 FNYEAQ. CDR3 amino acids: CASSPPGRSTPFT.

The CDR3, as DNA: TGTGCCAGCAGTTACACTAGCGGGGGGGCGGAGACCCAGTACTTC. Its protein is CASSYTSGGAETQYF. This chain joins TRBV6-5 and TRBJ2-5, with 13 nucleotides matching TRBD2. The germline V gene encodes CDR1 MNHEY and CDR2 SVGAGI. V lost 2 bases, J lost 5 bases, and 2 bases stayed unmatched. The CDR3 consists of 15 residues.

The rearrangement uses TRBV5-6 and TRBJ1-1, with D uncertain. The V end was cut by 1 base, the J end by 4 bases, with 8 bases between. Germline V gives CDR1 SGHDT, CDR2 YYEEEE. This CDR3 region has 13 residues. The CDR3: CASSLFPPTEAFF. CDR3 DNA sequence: TGTGCCAGCAGCTTGTTCCCCCCCACTGAAGCTTTCTTT.

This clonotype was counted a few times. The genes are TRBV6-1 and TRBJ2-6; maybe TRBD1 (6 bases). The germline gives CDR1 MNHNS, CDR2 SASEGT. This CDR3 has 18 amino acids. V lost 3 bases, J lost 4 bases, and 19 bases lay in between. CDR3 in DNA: TGTGCCAGCAGTGACCGACGAACAGGGTCCCTGGGGGCCAACGTCCTGACTTTC. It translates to CASSDRRTGSLGANVLTF.

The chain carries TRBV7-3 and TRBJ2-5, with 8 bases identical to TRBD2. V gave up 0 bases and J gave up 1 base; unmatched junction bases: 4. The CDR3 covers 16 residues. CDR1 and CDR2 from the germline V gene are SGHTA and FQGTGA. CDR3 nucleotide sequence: TGTGCCAGCAGCTTAACCGGGGGGGGCCTCCAAGAGACCCAGTACTTC. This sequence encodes CASSLTGGGLQETQYF.

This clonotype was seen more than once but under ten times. DNA for the CDR3: TGTGCCAGCAGTTACCGGACAGGGTCTGAAGCTTTCTTT. This codes for CASSYRTGSEAFF. This chain connects TRBV6-5 to TRBJ1-1, with 8 bases matching TRBD1. The ends lost 2 bases at V and 6 bases at J; junction bases unmatched: 2. The CDR3 covers 13 residues. Per germline, CDR1 MNHEY and CDR2 SVGAGI.

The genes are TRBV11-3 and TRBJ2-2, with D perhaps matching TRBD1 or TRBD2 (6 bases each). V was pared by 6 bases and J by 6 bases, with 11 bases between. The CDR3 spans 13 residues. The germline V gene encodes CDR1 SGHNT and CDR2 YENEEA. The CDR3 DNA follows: TGTGCCAGCAGAAAGGGGGGTGCCGGGGAGCTGTTTTTT. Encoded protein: CASRKGGAGELFF.

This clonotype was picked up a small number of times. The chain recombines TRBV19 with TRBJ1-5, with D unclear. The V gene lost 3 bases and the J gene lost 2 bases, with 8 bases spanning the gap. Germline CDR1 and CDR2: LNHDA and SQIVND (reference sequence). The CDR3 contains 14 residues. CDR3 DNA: TGTGCCAGTAGTATTAGTTGGGGCAATCAGCCCCAGCATTTT. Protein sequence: CASSISWGNQPQHF. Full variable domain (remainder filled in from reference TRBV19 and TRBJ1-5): DGGITQSPKYLFRKEGQNVTLSCEQNLNHDAMYWYRQDPGQGLRLIYYSQIVNDFQKGDIAEGYSVSREKKESFPLTVTSAQKNPTAFYLCASSISWGNQPQHFGDGTRLSIL.

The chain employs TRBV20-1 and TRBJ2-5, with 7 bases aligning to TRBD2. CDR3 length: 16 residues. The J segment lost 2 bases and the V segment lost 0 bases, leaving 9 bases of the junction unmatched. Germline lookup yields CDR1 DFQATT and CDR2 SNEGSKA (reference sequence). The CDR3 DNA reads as TGCAGTGCTAGAGATCCTCTCGGGGGGTCGCAAGAGACCCAGTACTTC. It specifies CSARDPLGGSQETQYF.

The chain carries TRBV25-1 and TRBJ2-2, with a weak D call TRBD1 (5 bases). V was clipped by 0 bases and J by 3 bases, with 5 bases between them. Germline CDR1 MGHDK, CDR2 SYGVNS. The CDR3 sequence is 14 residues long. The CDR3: CASSEYRDTGELFF. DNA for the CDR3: TGTGCCAGCAGTGAATACAGGGACACCGGGGAGCTGTTTTTT. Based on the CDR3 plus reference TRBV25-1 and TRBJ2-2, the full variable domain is EADIYQTPRYLVIGTGKKITLECSQTMGHDKMYWYQQDPGMELHLIHYSYGVNSTEKGDLSSESTVSRIRTEHFPLTLESARPSHTSQYLCASSEYRDTGELFFGEGSRLTVL.

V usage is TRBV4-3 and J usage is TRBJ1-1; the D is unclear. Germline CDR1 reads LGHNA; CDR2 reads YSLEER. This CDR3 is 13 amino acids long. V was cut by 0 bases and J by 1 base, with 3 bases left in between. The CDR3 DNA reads TGCGCCAGCAGCCAAGACAGGAACACTGAAGCTTTCTTT. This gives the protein CASSQDRNTEAFF.

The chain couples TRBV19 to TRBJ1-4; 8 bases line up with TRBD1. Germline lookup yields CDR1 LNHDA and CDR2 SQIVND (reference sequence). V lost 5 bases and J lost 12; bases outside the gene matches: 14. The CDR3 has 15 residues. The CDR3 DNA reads TGTGCCAGTAGTTCCGGACAGGGTCGAGTCACAGAACTGTTTTTT. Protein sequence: CASSSGQGRVTELFF.

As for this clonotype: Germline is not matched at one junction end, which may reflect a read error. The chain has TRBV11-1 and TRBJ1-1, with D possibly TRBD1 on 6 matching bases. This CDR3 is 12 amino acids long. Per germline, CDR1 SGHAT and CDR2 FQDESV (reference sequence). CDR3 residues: CASSQNREAAFF. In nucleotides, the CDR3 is TGCGCCAGCAGCCAAAACAGGGAGGCAGCTTTCTTT.

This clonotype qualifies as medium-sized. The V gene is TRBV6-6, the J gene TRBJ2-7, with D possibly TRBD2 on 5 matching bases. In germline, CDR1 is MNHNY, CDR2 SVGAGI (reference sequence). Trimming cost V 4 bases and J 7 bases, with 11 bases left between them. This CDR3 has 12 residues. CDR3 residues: CASSSGTGEQYF. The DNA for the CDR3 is TGTGCCAGCAGTTCCGGCACGGGGGAGCAGTACTTC.